This T cell receptor (beta chain) was recorded in a study of T cells in Graves' hyperthyroidism and ophthalmopathy. TCR beta CDR3 regions were amplified from RNA transcripts. HTBI primers were the set used in a first-round RT-PCR of the TCR CDR3. MiXCR, run by TCRdb on the multiplex PCR reads, gives a single entry per CDR3 protein. The sample has about 560,000 distinct CDR3 sequences; 16% are singletons. This CDR3 has 15 residues. Germline-derived CDR1 and CDR2 are DFQATT and SNEGSKA (reference sequence). The ends lost 0 bases at V and 9 bases at J; junction bases unmatched: 13. Study-level results: Within blood appeared most thyroid clonotypes that had expanded above 0.001.

In its sample, this clonotype was seen many times. The antigen is undetermined. Specimen: blood. This sequence was found in a woman aged 18-35 years with Graves' hyperthyroidism. This chain connects TRBV20-1 to TRBJ2-5, with 7 positions matching TRBD2. This CDR3 is CSARDSWRESVAQYF. CDR3 DNA: TGCAGTGCTAGAGATTCCTGGCGGGAGTCGGTGGCCCAGTACTTC.